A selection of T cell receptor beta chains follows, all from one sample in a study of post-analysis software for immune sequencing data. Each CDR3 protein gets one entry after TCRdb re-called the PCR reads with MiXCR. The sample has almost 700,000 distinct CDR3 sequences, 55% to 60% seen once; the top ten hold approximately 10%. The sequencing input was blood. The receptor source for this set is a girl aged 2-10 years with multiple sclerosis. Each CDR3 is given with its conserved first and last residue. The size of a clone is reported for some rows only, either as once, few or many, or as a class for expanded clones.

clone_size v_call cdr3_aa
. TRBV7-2 CASSLEQGTDTQYF
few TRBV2 CASSPGWWDPSSYEQYF
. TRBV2 CATTGEQGVSSTDTQYF
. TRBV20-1 CSGVLGNEQYF
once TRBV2 CASSEQATVNNQPQHF
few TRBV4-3 CASSRPPYEQFF
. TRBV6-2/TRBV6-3 CATATGGLTEAFF
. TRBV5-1 CASSGGVPQETQYF
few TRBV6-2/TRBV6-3 CASSYENTGVGYEQYF
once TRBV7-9 CASSSTGVGTDTQYF
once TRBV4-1 CASSSPGGAYNSPLHF
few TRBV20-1 CSARETSGGYQETQYF
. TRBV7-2 CASSPTRGALLAKNIQYF
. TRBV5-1 CASSFRGEGWPSSYNEQFF
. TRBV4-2 CASSQDPGQGNYEQYF
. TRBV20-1 CSARPTSIASRSSCNEQFF
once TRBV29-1 CSVGTGDSYNEQFF
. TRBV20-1 CSARVRDHTSGANVLTF
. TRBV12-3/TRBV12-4 CASSLGSLNMNTEAFF
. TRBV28 CASDGGSYPIYGYTF
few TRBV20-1 CSARFMARREQFF
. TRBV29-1 CSAGARAYGYTF
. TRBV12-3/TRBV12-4 CASRSGTPWEQYF
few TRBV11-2 CASSGRRWWTPKQGLTDTQYF
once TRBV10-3 CAISESTSEQYF
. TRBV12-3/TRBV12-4 CASRHRRTDHSYEQYF
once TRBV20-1 CSARDSGLAGGSSYNEQFF
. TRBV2 CASSEGQGKSDTQYF
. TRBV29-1 CSVELVGGYTF
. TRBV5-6 CASSLPSADTQYF
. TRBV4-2 CASSQETTTGAQTYNEQFF
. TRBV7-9 CASSLVLREKENTDTQYF
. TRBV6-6 CASRDTGLNTEAFF
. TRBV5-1 CASSSLDSTDTQYF
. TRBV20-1 CSAREGAATDTQYF
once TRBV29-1 CSIRQGMNTEAFF
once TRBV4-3 CASSQEAGDEQYF
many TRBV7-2 CASSLGTSGFTDTQYF
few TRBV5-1 CASARGERDEQFF
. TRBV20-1 CSARMWASAATDTQYF
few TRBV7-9 CASSFRVNEQFF
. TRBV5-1 CASNEGGLAVSYEQYF
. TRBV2 CASGKRESYEQYF
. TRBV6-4 CASSDFPNQETQYF
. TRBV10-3 CAISKRPGTGGINQPQHF
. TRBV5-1 CASSWGDGSDDTQYF
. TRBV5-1 CASSLAGQVAEAFF
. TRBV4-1 CASSQDQGSNQPQHF
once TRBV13 CASSPGRKQYNEQFF
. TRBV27 CASSLGPRTTDTQYF
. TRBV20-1 CSAQQLTYYNEQFF
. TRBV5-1 CASSSLRGGGNEQFF
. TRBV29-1 CSVETGGGTDTQYF
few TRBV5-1 CASSSGERYGYTF
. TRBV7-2 CASSLVGASSYNEQFF
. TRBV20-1 CSARSPRGSYNEQFF
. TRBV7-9 CASSFDSGVSSYNEQYF
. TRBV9 CASSLGLDPVYNEQFF
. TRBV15 CATSREEGDYGYTF